The following is a TCR beta chain sequence with its context. These data originate in a study of shared clonotypes between healthy human individuals. Assay runs were performed at deep level. Clones were sequenced by immunoSEQ multiplex PCR, and TCRdb holds only the in-frame ones, with some missing. Of about 1.5 million clones in the sample, 95% to 99% were seen once. All the donors were Caucasian adults who lived in Nashville, Tennessee. Sequenced sample: naive CD4+ T cells sorted from blood. Indicated subset: CD45RA+ positively selected. The sequence was collected from a man younger than 40 in good health.

CDR3 nucleotides: TGTGCCAGAAGCTTGAAGTTGTCCGGAGGACCGAACACTGAAGCTTTCTTT. Amino acid sequence: CARSLKLSGGPNTEAFF. The chain recombines TRBV5-3 with TRBJ1-1, with D unresolved. TRBV5-3 is recorded as an ORF, its role being uncertain. The CDR3 has 17 amino acids. The V gene lost 1 base and the J gene lost 1 base, with 17 bases spanning the gap.